This T cell receptor beta chain is from a study of human T cells and chemical hapten exposure. Looking at the study overall: Yields of TCR per sample differed, chiefly owing to small differences in pooled library volume.

On this clonotype itself: Antigen specificity is unknown.

Study-level results: Having alopecia, donors may respond immunologically unlike healthy people.

Described time point: patch test 3, about 24 weeks after DPC sensitization. Indicated treatment: therapeutic diphenylcyclopropenone sensitization with weekly scalp DPC. The study enrolled 18 to 70-year-old alopecia patients suitable for DPC. For the library, individual cDNA molecules each received unique molecular identifiers. One entry per CDR3 protein, called by TCRdb with MiXCR from the RACE reads. The table includes 100,000 to 120,000 distinct CDR3 sequences, less than 40% detected once. The clonotype originates from a man aged 40-55 years with alopecia areata. Some clones in this sample may be carry-over from other donors' samples. The sample here was whole blood, taken in connection with sensitization to the hapten diphenylcyclopropenone (DPC).

CDR3 nucleotide sequence: TGTGCCAGCAGCGGTGGGGCGGCGAACTATGGCTACACCTTC. As protein: CASSGGAANYGYTF. The rearrangement links TRBV6-2 or TRBV6-3 to TRBJ1-2, with D possibly being TRBD1 (5 bases). The CDR3 is made up of 14 amino acids. Per germline, CDR1 MNHEY and CDR2 SVGEGT. Trimming removed 6 bases from V and 2 bases from J, with 13 bases in between.